This passage covers 14 T cell receptor beta chains from one sample sequenced in a study of cytomegalovirus exposure and HLA in healthy donors. Use of 60 Vbeta and 13 Jbeta primers characterized the PCR. Only in-frame clones appear in the TCRdb table, and some are missing; sequencing was by immunoSEQ multiplex PCR. The sample consists of approximately 170,000 clones, around 68% of them appearing once. The sample taken for sequencing was PBMCs. Every receptor here comes from a man aged 45-65 years in good health and CMV-seronegative.

Notes on this clone: Mismatch with germline at one junction end may stem from a read error. This sequence joins TRBV4-2 and TRBJ2-5; 9 bases align to TRBD2. Germline assignment: CDR1 LGHNA and CDR2 YNFKEQ. The CDR3 runs 19 residues. The CDR3 DNA reads TGTGCCAGCAGCCAAGATTTCGGTCTAGCGGGGCTACCAAGAGAGGCCCAGTACTTC. This translates into CASSQDFGLAGLPREAQYF.

This clone came up a few times. V is TRBV28 and J is TRBJ2-4; possible D gene TRBD1, 6 bases. This CDR3 has 15 amino acids. Germline V CDR1 and CDR2: MDHEN, SYDVKM. Deletions cut 7 bases from V and 3 bases from J, with 16 bases between. The CDR3 reads CASISRGDGKNIQYF. The CDR3 DNA follows: TGTGCCAGCATATCCAGGGGCGATGGCAAAAACATTCAGTACTTC.

This clone has a handful of counts. The V call is TRBV6-1, the J call TRBJ1-5, with TRBD1 matching over 7 bases. The CDR3 consists of 16 residues. V lost 3 bases to trimming and J lost 3 bases; unmatched junction nucleotides: 8. CDR1 is MNHNS, CDR2 SASEGT, per germline. CDR3: CASSDAWTGDNQPQHF. CDR3 sequence (DNA): TGTGCCAGCAGTGACGCGTGGACAGGTGACAATCAGCCCCAGCATTTT.

The chain carries TRBV11-3 and TRBJ2-7; 11 nucleotides line up with TRBD2. The ends lost 3 bases at V and 4 bases at J; junction bases unmatched: 5. CDR1 is SGHNT, CDR2 YENEEA, per germline. The CDR3 has 15 amino acids. The CDR3 nucleotides read TGTGCCAGCAGCTTTACTAGCGGGGGTGCTTACGAGCAGTACTTC. Translating it yields CASSFTSGGAYEQYF.

This clone appeared a few times. The CDR3 DNA follows: TGTGCCAGCAGCTCACAGGGTCCCGGCGGGGAGCTGTTTTTT. Residues: CASSSQGPGGELFF. This rearrangement joins TRBV7-2 to TRBJ2-2; D might be TRBD1 (6 bases). Trimming cost V 4 bases and J 7 bases, with 13 bases left between them. Germline CDR1 is SGHTA and CDR2 is FQGNSA. This CDR3 is 14 amino acids long.

The rearrangement joins TRBV10-2 to TRBJ1-2; no clear D. Trimming pared 4 bases from V and 4 bases from J, leaving 7 bases between. The CDR3 has 12 amino acids. From germline, CDR1 is WSHSY and CDR2 SAAADI. The CDR3 DNA reads TGCGCCAGCAGTGGGGCGGGCTATGGCTACACCTTC. Its translation is CASSGAGYGYTF.

The chain recombines TRBV5-1 with TRBJ2-3; 9 bases match TRBD2. CDR1 is SGHRS and CDR2 is YFSETQ in the germline V gene. CDR3 length equals 15 residues. V shed 4 bases and J 2 bases; nucleotides not matched to a gene: 5. In DNA, the CDR3 is TGCGCCAGCAGCCTGTTAGCGGGGGACACAGATACGCAGTATTTT. This gives the protein CASSLLAGDTDTQYF.

This clone was observed a single time. This chain uses TRBV5-1 with TRBJ1-2; 8 nucleotides line up with TRBD1. In germline, CDR1 is SGHRS, CDR2 YFSETQ. The CDR3 spans 17 residues. V lost 0 bases to trimming and J lost 3 bases; unmatched junction nucleotides: 10. The CDR3 DNA sequence: TGCGCCAGCAGCTTGGGTGTCGACAGGGGAGGGTACTATGGCTACACCTTC. This sequence encodes CASSLGVDRGGYYGYTF.

The chain carries TRBV7-9 and TRBJ2-3; a possible D gene is TRBD1 (5 bases). The ends were cut back, 5 bases at V and 5 bases at J, with 5 bases in the middle. This CDR3 has 11 residues. CDR1 and CDR2 from the germline V gene are SEHNR and FQNEAQ (reference sequence). The CDR3 spells CASSTGDTQYF. The DNA for the CDR3 is TGTGCCAGCAGCACAGGAGATACGCAGTATTTT.

The V and J genes are TRBV5-1 and TRBJ2-5; 10 bases map to TRBD1. There are 14 residues in the CDR3. The V and J ends lost 3 bases and 4 bases, in that order; junction bases with no gene match: 3. Germline CDR1 and CDR2: SGHRS and YFSETQ. DNA for the CDR3: TGCGCCAGCAGCTCCCGGGACAGGGGAGAGACCCAGTACTTC. Encoded protein: CASSSRDRGETQYF. The entire variable domain, with the rest obtained from reference TRBV5-1 and TRBJ2-5, is as follows: KAGVTQTPRYLIKTRGQQVTLSCSPISGHRSVSWYQQTPGQGLQFLFEYFSETQRNKGNFPGRFSGRQFSNSRSEMNVSTLELGDSALYLCASSSRDRGETQYFGPGTRLLVL.

The chain combines TRBV5-1 with TRBJ2-7; 10 bases fit TRBD2. This CDR3 has 14 amino acids. The J segment lost 4 bases and the V segment lost 3 bases, leaving 4 bases of the junction unmatched. CDR1 SGHRS and CDR2 YFSETQ come from the germline V gene. CDR3 residues: CASSWSGGAYEQYF. CDR3 in DNA: TGCGCCAGCAGCTGGAGCGGGGGGGCTTACGAGCAGTACTTC.

The J gene is TRBJ2-1, the V gene TRBV6-6; maybe TRBD1 (6 bases). This CDR3 contains 14 residues. The germline V and J ends were trimmed by 5 bases and 3 bases, with 11 bases remaining between them. Germline lookup yields CDR1 MNHNY and CDR2 SVGAGI (reference sequence). The CDR3 DNA is TGTGCCAGCAGTAGGACAGTATTCTACAATGAGCAGTTCTTC. It yields the protein CASSRTVFYNEQFF.

The chain employs TRBV28 and TRBJ2-7; D is possibly TRBD1 (6 bases). This CDR3 comprises 15 residues. Trimming pared 3 bases from V and 1 base from J, leaving 13 bases between. Germline lookup yields CDR1 MDHEN and CDR2 SYDVKM. The CDR3 sequence: CASSFLVGQSYEQYF. In DNA form, the CDR3 reads TGTGCCAGCAGTTTTTTAGTTGGACAGTCCTACGAGCAGTACTTC. Combining the CDR3 with reference TRBV28 and TRBJ2-7 gives the whole variable domain DVKVTQSSRYLVKRTGEKVFLECVQDMDHENMFWYRQDPGLGLRLIYFSYDVKMKEKGDIPEGYSVSREKKERFSLILESASTNQTSMYLCASSFLVGQSYEQYFGPGTRLTVT.

This clone has only a few counts. The chain employs TRBV6-6 and TRBJ1-5, with 7 positions matching TRBD1. The CDR3 totals 14 residues. V dropped 2 bases and J dropped 4; count of bases not matched to a gene: 2. CDR1 is MNHNY, CDR2 SVGAGI, per germline (reference sequence). The CDR3, as DNA: TGTGCCAGCAGTTACAGGACAGGAAATCAGCCCCAGCATTTT. It encodes CASSYRTGNQPQHF.